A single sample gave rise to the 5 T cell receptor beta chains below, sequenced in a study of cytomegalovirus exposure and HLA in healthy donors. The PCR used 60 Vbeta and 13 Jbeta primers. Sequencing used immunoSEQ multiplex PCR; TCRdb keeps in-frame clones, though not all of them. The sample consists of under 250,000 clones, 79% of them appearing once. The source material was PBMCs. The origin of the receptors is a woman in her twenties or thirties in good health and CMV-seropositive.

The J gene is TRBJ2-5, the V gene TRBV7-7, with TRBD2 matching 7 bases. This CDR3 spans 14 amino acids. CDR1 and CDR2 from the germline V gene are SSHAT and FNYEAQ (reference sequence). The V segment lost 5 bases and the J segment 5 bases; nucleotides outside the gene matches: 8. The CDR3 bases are TGTGCCAGCAGCGCCTCGGGGGGACGGGAGACCCAGTACTTC. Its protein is CASSASGGRETQYF. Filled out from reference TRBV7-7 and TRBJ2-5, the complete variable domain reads GAGVSQSPRYKVTKRGQDVTLRCDPISSHATLYWYQQALGQGPEFLTYFNYEAQPDKSGLPSDRFSAERPEGSISTLTIQRTEQRDSAMYRCASSASGGRETQYFGPGTRLLVL.

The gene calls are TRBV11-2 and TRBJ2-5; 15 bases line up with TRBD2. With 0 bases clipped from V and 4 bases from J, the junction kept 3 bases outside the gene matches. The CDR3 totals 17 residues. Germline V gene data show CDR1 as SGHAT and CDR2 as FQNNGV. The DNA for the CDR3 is TGTGCCAGCAGCTTAGATACGGGACTAGCGGGGGGAGAGACCCAGTACTTC. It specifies CASSLDTGLAGGETQYF.

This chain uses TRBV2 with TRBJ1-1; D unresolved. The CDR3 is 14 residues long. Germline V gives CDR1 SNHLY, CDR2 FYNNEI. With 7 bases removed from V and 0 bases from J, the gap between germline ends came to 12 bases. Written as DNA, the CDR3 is TGTGCCAGCATAGGCGTAGCCCTGAACACTGAAGCTTTCTTT. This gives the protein CASIGVALNTEAFF.

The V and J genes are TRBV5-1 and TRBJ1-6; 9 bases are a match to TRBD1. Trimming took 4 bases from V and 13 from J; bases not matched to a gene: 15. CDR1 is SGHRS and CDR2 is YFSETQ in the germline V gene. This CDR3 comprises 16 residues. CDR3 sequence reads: CASSVYLPGQGSPLHF. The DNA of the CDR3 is TGCGCCAGCAGCGTTTACCTCCCGGGACAGGGATCGCCCCTCCACTTT.

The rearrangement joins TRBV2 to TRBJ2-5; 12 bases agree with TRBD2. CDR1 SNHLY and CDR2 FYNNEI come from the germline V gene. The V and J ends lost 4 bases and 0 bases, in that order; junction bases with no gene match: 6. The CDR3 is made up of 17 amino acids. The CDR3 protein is CASSGLAGAPYQETQYF. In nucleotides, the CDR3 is TGTGCCAGCAGTGGACTAGCGGGGGCTCCGTACCAAGAGACCCAGTACTTC.